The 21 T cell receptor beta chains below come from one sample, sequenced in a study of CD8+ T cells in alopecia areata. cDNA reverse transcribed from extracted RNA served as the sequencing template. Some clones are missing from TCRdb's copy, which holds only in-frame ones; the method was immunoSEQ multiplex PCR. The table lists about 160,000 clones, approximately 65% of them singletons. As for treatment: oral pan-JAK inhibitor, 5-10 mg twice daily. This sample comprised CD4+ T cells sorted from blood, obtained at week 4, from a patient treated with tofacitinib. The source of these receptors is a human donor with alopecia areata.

This CDR3 reads CASSSGQERTGYTF. The CDR3 nucleotides read TGTGCCAGCAGCTCGGGACAGGAGAGGACTGGCTACACCTTC. The chain has TRBV21-1 and TRBJ1-2; the table gives TRBD1 as D, unverified against the DNA. TRBV21-1 corresponds to a pseudogene. The length of the CDR3 is 14 residues.

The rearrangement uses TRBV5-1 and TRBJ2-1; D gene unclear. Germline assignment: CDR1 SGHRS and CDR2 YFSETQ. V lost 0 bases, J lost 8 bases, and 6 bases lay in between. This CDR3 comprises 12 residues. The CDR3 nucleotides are TGCGCCAGCAGCTTGGGCTTGGATGAGCAGTTCTTC. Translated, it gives CASSLGLDEQFF.

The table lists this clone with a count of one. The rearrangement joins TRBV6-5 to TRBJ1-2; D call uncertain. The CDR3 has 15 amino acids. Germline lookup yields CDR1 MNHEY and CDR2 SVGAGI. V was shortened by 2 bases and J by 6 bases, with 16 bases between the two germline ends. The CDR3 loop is CASSYTGEPRNGYTF. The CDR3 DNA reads TGTGCCAGCAGTTACACCGGCGAACCCCGGAATGGCTACACCTTC.

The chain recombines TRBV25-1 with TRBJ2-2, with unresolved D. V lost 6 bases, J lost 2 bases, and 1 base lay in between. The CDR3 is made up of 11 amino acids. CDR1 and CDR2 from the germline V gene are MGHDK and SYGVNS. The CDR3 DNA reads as TGTGCCAGCAGAAACACCGGGGAGCTGTTTTTT. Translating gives CASRNTGELFF.

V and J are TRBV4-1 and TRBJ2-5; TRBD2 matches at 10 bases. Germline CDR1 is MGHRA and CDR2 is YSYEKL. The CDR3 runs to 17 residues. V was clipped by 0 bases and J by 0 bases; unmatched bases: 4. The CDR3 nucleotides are TGCGCCAGCAGCCAAGATCTTAGCGGGGGGTACCAAGAGACCCAGTACTTC. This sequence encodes CASSQDLSGGYQETQYF.

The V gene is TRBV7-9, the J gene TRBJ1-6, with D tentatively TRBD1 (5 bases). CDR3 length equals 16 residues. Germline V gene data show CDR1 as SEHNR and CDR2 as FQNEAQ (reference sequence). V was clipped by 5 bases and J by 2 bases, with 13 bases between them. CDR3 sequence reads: CASSPHQGTYNSPLHF. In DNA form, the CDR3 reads TGTGCCAGCAGCCCTCACCAGGGTACCTATAATTCACCCCTCCACTTT.

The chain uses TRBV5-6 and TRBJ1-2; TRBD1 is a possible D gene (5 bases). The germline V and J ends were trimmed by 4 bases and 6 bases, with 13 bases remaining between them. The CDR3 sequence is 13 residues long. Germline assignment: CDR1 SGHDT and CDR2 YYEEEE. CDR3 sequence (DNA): TGTGCCAGCAGCAGGGGCTACACGGATGGCTACACCTTC. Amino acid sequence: CASSRGYTDGYTF.

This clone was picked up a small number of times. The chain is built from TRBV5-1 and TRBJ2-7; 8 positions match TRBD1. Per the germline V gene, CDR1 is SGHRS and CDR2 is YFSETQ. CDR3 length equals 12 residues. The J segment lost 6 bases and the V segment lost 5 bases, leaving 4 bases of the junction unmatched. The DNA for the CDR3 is TGCGCCAGCAGACTTGACAGGGGCGAGCAGTACTTC. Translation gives CASRLDRGEQYF.

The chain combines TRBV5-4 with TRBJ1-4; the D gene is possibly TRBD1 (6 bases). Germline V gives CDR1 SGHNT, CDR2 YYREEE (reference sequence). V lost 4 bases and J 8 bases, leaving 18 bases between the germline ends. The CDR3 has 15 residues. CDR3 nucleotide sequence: TGTGCCAGCAGCGAACAGGGTATTCTTGGGGAAAAACTGTTTTTT. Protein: CASSEQGILGEKLFF.

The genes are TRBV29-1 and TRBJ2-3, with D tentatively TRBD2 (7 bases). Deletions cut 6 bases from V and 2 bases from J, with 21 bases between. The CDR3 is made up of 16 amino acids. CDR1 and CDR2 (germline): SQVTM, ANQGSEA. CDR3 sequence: CSVKKGGGSITDTQYF. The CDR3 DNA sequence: TGCAGCGTCAAAAAGGGGGGGGGATCCATCACAGATACGCAGTATTTT.

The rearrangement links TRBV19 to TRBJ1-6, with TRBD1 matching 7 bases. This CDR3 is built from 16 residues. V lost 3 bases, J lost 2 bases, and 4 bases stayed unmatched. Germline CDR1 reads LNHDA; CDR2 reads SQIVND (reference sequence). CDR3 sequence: CASSITGDAYNSPLHF. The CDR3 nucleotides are TGTGCCAGTAGTATCACAGGGGATGCCTATAATTCACCCCTCCACTTT.

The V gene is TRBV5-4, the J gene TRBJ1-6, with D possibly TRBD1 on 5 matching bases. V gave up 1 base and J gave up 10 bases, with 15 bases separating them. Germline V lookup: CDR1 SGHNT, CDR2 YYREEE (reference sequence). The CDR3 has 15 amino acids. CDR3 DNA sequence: TGTGCCAGCAGCTTGACCGGGACGGCCGAGTCACCCCTCCACTTT. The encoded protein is CASSLTGTAESPLHF.

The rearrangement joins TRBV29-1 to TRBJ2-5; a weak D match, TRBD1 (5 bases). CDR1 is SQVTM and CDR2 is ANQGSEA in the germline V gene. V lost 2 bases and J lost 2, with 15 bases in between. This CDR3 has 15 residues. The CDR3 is CSVESGRYQQETQYF. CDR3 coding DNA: TGCAGCGTTGAATCAGGGCGGTATCAACAAGAGACCCAGTACTTC.

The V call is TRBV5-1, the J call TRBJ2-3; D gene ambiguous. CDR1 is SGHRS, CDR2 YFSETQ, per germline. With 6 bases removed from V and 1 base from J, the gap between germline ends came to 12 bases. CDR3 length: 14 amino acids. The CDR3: CASTPGFGTDTQYF. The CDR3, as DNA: TGCGCCAGCACTCCGGGCTTTGGCACAGATACGCAGTATTTT.

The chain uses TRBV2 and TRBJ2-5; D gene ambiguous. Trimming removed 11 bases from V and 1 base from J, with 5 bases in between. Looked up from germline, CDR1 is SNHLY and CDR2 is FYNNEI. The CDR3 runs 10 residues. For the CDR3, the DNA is TGTGCCGGCTCCCAAGAGACCCAGTACTTC. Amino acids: CAGSQETQYF.

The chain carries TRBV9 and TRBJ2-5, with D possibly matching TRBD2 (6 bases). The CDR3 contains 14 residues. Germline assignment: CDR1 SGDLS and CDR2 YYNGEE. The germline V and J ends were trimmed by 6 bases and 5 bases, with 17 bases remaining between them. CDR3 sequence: CASTGGRGGETQYF. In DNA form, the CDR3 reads TGTGCCAGCACCGGCGGAAGGGGAGGTGAGACCCAGTACTTC.

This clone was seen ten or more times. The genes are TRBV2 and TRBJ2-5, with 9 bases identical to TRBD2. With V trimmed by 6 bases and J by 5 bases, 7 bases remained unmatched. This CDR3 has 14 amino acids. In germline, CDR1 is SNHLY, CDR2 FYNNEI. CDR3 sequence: CASRIAGAGETQYF. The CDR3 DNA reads TGTGCCAGCAGAATAGCGGGGGCTGGGGAGACCCAGTACTTC.

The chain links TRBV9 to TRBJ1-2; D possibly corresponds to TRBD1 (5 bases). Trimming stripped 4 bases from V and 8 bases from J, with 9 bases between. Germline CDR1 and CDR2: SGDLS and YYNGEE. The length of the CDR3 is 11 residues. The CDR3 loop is CASSQGYGYTF. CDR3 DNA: TGTGCCAGCAGCCAGGGTTACGGCTACACCTTC.

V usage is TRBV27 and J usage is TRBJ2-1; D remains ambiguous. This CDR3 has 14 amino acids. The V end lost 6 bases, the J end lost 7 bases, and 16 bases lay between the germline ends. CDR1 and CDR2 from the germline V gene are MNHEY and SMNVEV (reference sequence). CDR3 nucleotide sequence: TGTGCCAGCAGACGTTGGGCCAACGGAAATGAGCAGTTCTTC. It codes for CASRRWANGNEQFF.

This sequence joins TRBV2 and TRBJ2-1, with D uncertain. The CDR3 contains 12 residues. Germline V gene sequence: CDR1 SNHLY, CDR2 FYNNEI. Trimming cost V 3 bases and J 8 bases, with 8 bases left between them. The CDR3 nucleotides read TGTGCCAGCAGTGAGACAAGGGATGAGCAGTTCTTC. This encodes CASSETRDEQFF.

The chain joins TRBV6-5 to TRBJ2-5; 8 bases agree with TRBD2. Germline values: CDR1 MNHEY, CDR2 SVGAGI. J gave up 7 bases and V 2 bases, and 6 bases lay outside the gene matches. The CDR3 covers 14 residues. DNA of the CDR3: TGTGCCAGCAGTTACAACGGGGGGGCCGGGACCCAGTACTTC. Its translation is CASSYNGGAGTQYF.